This T cell receptor (beta chain) appears in the sequencing data of a study of T cell repertoires in cytomegalovirus infection. Study at large: Public TCR beta signatures indicated both CMV infection and matching HLA type.

The table lists this clonotype with a few counts. TCRdb processed the reads anew with MiXCR; each CDR3 protein has one entry. The sample has some 680,000 distinct CDR3 sequences, roughly 36% seen once. The TCR was taken from a human donor in good health (CMV status not recorded). Some clones in this sample may be carry-over from other donors' samples. Sequenced material: PBMCs.

CDR3 sequence (DNA): TGCGCCAGCAGCCAACCCACAGGGTGGGGAGCTGAAGCTTTCTTT. Translation gives CASSQPTGWGAEAFF. The rearrangement uses TRBV4-1 and TRBJ1-1; possible D gene TRBD1, 6 bases. Trimming stripped 2 bases from V and 6 bases from J, with 16 bases between. Germline CDR1 is MGHRA and CDR2 is YSYEKL. This CDR3 is 15 amino acids long.